This T cell receptor (beta chain) was captured in a study of OX40 agonist ivuxolimab in advanced cancers. Study-wide context: Ivuxolimab was an agonistic, fully human IgG2 monoclonal antibody directed against OX40 (CD134), a costimulatory receptor. Intravenous ivuxolimab was administered to patients every 2 weeks at six dose levels: 0.01, 0.1, 0.3, 1.5, 3 and 10 mg/kg. Among the roughly 52 dose-escalation patients, 19 had hepatocellular carcinoma, roughly 15 melanoma, 9 renal cell carcinoma and 9 head and neck cancer. In the dose-escalation cohort, roughly 80% of patients were male, and the mean age was approximately 60 years, with a range of 23 to 79. Patients were allowed to have had prior anti-PD-1, anti-PD-L1 or anti-CTLA-4 therapy, and 30% to 40% of the dose-escalation patients had been treated with checkpoint inhibitors. Partial responses occurred in three dose-escalation patients: two with cutaneous melanoma and one with hepatocellular carcinoma. The purpose of peripheral TCRbeta sequencing was to test whether ivuxolimab changed TCR sequence diversity and led to clonal T-cell expansion. The paper reports the monotherapy dose-escalation portion (N ≈ 50 patients) of the phase I ivuxolimab trial. General study outcomes and caveats: At doses of 0.1 to 3.0 mg/kg, clonal expansion of both CD4+ and CD8+ blood T cells was observed from baseline to week 6. Low levels of normalized T-cell clonal expansion were also seen in some nonresponding patients. After ivuxolimab, CD8+ T cells had more expanded clones than CD4+ T cells on average. Which antigens the clonally expanded peripheral T cells were specific for was not determined. In the 0.1-3.0 mg/kg groups, partial responders had among the lowest normalized peripheral clonal expansion, particularly in CD8+ T cells.

Points on this clone: Its specific antigen is unknown. The record has no base qualities; no much larger clone is one base away.

Patients with a history of autoimmune disease or receiving systemic immunosuppression were excluded from the trial. In every dose cohort, peripheral blood was drawn for TCR sequencing at baseline, cycle 4 day 1, and cycle 7 day 1. The samples were taken from a phase I, first-in-human, multicenter, open-label dose-escalation trial of ivuxolimab. Adults with locally advanced or metastatic melanoma, renal cell, hepatocellular, or head and neck squamous cell carcinoma were enrolled in the trial. Before TCR sequencing, CD4+ T cells and CD8+ T cells from peripheral blood were sorted into separate populations. Genomic DNA was extracted from sorted cells for sequencing of the TCRbeta CDR3 region. The immunoSEQ Assay was used for sequencing of TCRbeta CDR3 regions. In TCRdb, the immuneACCESS table is reduced to in-frame sequences with V and J assigned. These tables do not hold every clone; where another copy was compared, an unresolved V gene accounts for under half, and the others remain unexplained. The sample table holds tens of thousands of clones, of which 70% to 90% were seen once. Clones ranked in the top ten supply about 3.6% of the sample.

Trimmed from V: 5 bases; trimmed from J: 9 bases; junction bases lacking a gene match: 12. The germline V gene sets CDR1 to MGHDK and CDR2 to SYGVNS. The CDR3 starts with the cysteine, ends with the phenylalanine, and has 14 residues. Just the 42-base CDR3 DNA is kept, in frame starting at base 1. This receptor was obtained from an adult with an advanced solid tumor such as melanoma, head and neck, liver or kidney cancer. The sequence links TRBV25-1 to TRBJ1-2, with 7 bases matching TRBD1. This specimen was CD4+ or CD8+ T cells sorted from blood, taken in a trial of the OX40 agonist ivuxolimab. At the DNA level, the sequence is TGTGCCAGCAGTCCCCGGGGACAGCCCGTTAGCTACACCTTC. Translated, this gives CASSPRGQPVSYTF.